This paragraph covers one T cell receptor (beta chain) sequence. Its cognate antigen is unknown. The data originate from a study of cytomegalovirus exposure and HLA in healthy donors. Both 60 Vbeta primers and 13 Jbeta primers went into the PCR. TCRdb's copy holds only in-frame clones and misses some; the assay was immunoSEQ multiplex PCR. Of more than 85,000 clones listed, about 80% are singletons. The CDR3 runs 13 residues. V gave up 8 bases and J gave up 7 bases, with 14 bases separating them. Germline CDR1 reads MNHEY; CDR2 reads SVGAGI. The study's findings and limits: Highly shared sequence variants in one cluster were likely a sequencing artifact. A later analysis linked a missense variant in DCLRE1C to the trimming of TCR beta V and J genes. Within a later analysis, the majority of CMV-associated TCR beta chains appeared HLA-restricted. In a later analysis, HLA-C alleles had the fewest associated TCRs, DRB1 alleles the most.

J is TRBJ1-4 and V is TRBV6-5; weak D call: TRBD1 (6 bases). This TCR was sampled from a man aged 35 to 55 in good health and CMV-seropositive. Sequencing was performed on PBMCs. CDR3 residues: CASGRTDGEKLFF. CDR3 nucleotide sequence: TGTGCCAGCGGCCGGACAGATGGTGAAAAACTGTTTTTT.